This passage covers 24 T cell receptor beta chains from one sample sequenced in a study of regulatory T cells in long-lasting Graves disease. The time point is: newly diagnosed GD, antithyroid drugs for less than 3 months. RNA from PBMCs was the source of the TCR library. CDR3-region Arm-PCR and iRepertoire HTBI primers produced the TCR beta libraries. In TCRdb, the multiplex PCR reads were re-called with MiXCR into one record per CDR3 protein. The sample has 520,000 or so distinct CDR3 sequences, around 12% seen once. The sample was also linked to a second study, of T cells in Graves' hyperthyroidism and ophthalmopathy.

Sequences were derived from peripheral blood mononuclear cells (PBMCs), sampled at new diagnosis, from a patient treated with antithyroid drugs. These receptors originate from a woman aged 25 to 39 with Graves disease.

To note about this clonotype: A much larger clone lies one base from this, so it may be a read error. CDR3 sequence: CSAPGLAGPISSYNDQFF. CDR3 DNA: TGCAGTGCGCCGGGACTAGCGGGACCCATTAGCTCCTACAATGATCAGTTCTTC. The rearrangement uses TRBV20-1 and TRBJ2-1; 13 nucleotides match TRBD2. Germline-derived CDR1 and CDR2 are DFQATT and SNEGSKA (reference sequence). The CDR3 has 18 amino acids.

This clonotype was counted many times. This CDR3 reads CASSPGQGPNYGYTF. CDR3 DNA: TGTGCCAGCTCACCTGGACAGGGGCCGAACTATGGCTACACCTTC. The V call is TRBV18, the J call TRBJ1-2; 9 bases match TRBD1. The V gene end was trimmed by 3 bases and the J gene end by 2 bases; junction bases not matched to a gene: 4. Germline V lookup: CDR1 KGHSH, CDR2 LQKENI. This CDR3 contains 15 residues.

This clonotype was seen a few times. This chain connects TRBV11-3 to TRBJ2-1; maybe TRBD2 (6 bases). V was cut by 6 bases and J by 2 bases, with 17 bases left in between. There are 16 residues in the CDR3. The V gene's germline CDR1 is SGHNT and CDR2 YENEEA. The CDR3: CASSFKSGRAYNEQFF. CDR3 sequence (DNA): TGTGCCAGCAGTTTCAAGAGCGGGCGGGCCTACAATGAGCAGTTCTTC.

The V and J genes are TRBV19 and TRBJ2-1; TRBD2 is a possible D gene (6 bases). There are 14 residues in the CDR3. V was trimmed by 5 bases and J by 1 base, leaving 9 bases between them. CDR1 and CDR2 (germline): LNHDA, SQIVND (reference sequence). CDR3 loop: CASSPLASYNEQFF. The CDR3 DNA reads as TGTGCCAGTAGTCCACTAGCTTCCTACAATGAGCAGTTCTTC.

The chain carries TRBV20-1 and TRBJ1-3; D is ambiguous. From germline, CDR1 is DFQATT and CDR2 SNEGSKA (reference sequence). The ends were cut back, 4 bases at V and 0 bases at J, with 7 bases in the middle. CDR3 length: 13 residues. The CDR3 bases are TGCAGTGCTACCAGAGACTCTGGAAACACCATATATTTT. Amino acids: CSATRDSGNTIYF.

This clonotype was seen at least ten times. DNA for the CDR3: TGTGCCAGCAGCTTAGCGTACACCGGGGAGCTGTTTTTT. Translated, it gives CASSLAYTGELFF. The chain carries TRBV7-2 and TRBJ2-2, with no clear D. V lost 0 bases and J 3 bases, leaving 2 bases between the germline ends. Germline V gene sequence: CDR1 SGHTA, CDR2 FQGNSA. The CDR3 runs 13 residues.

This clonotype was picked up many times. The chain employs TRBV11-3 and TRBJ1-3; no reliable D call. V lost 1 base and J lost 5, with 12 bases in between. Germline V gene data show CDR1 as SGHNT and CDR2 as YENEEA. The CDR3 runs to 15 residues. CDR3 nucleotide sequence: TGTGCCAGCAGCTTAGGACGGCGTAGACGAAACACCATATATTTT. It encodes CASSLGRRRRNTIYF.

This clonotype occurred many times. The CDR3 is CASSQARSGSDTQYF. As DNA, the CDR3 is TGTGCCAGCAGCCAAGCGCGATCGGGTTCAGATACGCAGTATTTT. V gene TRBV3-1 combines with J gene TRBJ2-3; D is undetermined. The CDR3 totals 15 residues. The V and J ends lost 1 base and 4 bases respectively, with 12 bases between them. Germline V gene data show CDR1 as LGHDT and CDR2 as YNNKEL (reference sequence).

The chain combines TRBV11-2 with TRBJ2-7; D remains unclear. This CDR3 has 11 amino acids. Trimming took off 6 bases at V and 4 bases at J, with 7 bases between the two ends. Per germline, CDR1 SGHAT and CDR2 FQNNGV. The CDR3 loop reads CASRSVYEQYF. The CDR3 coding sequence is TGTGCCAGCAGGTCGGTTTACGAGCAGTACTTC.

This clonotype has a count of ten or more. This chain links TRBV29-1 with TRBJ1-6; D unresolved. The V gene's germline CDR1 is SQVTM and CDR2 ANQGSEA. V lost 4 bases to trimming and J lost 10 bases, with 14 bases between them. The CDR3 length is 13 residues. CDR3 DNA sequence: TGCAGCGTTGCGGACCAATCTGGATCACCCCTCCACTTT. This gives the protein CSVADQSGSPLHF.

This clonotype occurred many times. CDR3 protein: CAWRNPGRQETQYF. As DNA, the CDR3 is TGTGCCTGGAGGAACCCGGGACGGCAAGAGACCCAGTACTTC. The chain carries TRBV30 and TRBJ2-5; D may correspond to TRBD1 or TRBD2 (5 bases each). Germline loops: CDR1 GTSNPN, CDR2 SVGIG (reference sequence). The CDR3 has 14 amino acids. Trimming removed 3 bases from V and 2 bases from J, with 13 bases in between.

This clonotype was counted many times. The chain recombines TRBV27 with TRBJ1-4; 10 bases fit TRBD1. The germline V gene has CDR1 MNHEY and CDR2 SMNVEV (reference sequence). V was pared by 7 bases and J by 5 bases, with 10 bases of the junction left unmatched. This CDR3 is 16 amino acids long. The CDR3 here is CASKRRQGARNEKLFF. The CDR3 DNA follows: TGTGCCAGCAAACGGAGACAGGGGGCGCGGAATGAAAAACTGTTTTTT.

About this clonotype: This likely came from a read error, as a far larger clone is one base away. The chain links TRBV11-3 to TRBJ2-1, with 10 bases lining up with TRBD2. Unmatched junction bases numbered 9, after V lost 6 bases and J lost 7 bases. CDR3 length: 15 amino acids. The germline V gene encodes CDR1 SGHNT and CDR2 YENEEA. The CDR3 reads CASSGLAVPENEQFF. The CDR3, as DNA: TGTGCCAGCAGTGGACTAGCGGTCCCGGAAAATGAGCAGTTCTTC.

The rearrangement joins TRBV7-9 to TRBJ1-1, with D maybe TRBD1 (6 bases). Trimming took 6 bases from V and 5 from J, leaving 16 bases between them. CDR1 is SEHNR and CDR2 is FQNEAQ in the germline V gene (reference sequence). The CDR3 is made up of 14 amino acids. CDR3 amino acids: CASSAAGASTEAFF. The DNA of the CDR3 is TGTGCCAGCAGTGCGGCGGGGGCGAGTACTGAAGCTTTCTTT.

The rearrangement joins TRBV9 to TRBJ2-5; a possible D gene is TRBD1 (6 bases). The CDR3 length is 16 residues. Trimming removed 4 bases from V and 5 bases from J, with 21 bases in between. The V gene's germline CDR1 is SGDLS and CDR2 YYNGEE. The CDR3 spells CASSLGAGPPGETQYF. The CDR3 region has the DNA TGTGCCAGCAGCTTGGGGGCTGGGCCCCCCGGGGAGACCCAGTACTTC. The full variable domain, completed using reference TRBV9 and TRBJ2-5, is DSGVTQTPKHLITATGQRVTLRCSPRSGDLSVYWYQQSLDQGLQFLIQYYNGEERAKGNILERFSAQQFPDLHSELNLSSLELGDSALYFCASSLGAGPPGETQYFGPGTRLLVL.

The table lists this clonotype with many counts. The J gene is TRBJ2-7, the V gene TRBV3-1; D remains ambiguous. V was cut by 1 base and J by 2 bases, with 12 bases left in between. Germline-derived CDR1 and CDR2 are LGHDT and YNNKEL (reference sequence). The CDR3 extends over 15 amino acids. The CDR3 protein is CASSQAPGPPYEQYF. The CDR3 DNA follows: TGTGCCAGCAGCCAAGCTCCCGGTCCCCCCTACGAGCAGTACTTC.

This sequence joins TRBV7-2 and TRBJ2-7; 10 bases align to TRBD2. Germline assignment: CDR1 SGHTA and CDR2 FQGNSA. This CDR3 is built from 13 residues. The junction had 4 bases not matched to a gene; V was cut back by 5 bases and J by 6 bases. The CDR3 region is CASSSGRVGEQYF. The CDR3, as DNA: TGTGCCAGCAGCAGCGGGAGGGTGGGCGAGCAGTACTTC. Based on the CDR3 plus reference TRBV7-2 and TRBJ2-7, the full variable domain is GAGVSQSPSNKVTEKGKDVELRCDPISGHTALYWYRQSLGQGLEFLIYFQGNSAPDKSGLPSDRFSAERTGGSVSTLTIQRTQQEDSAVYLCASSSGRVGEQYFGPGTRLTVT.

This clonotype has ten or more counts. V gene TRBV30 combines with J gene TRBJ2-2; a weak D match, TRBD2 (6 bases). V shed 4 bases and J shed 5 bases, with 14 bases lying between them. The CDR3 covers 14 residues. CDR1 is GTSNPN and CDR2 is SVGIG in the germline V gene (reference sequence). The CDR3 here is CAWMRAGLTGELFF. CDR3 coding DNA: TGTGCCTGGATGAGAGCGGGCCTGACCGGGGAGCTGTTTTTT.

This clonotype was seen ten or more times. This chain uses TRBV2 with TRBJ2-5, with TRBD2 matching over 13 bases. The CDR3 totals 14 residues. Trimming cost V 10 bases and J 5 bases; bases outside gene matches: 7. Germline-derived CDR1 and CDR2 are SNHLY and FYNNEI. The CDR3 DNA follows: TGTGCCACCGGACTAGCGGGAGTTCAGGAGACCCAGTACTTC. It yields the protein CATGLAGVQETQYF.

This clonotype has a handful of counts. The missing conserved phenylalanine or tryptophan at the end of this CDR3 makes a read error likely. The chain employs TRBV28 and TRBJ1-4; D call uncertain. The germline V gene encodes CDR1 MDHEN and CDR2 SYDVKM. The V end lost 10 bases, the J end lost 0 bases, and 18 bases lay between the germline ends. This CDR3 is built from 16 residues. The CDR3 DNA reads TGTGCCACCCATCGGACGGTGGGAGCAACTAATGAAAAACTGTTTTCT. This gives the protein CATHRTVGATNEKLFS.

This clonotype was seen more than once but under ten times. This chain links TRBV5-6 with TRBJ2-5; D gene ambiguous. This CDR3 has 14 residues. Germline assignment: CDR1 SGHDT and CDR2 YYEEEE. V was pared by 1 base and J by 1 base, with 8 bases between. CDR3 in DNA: TGTGCCAGCAGCTTGTGGGCAGCCCAAGAGACCCAGTACTTC. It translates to CASSLWAAQETQYF.

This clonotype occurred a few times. The CDR3 loop is CAWRKYTDTQYF. CDR3 nucleotide sequence: TGTGCCTGGAGGAAATACACAGATACGCAGTATTTT. This chain links TRBV30 with TRBJ2-3, with no clear D. The CDR3 runs to 12 residues. V lost 3 bases to trimming and J lost 2 bases, with 6 bases between them. Germline CDR1 reads GTSNPN; CDR2 reads SVGIG (reference sequence).

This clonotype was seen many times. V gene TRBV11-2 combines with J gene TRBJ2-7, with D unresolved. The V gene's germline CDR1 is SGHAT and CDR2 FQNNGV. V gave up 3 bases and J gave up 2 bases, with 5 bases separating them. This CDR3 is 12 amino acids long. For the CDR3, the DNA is TGTGCCAGCAGCTTCTCTACCTACGAGCAGTACTTC. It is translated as CASSFSTYEQYF.

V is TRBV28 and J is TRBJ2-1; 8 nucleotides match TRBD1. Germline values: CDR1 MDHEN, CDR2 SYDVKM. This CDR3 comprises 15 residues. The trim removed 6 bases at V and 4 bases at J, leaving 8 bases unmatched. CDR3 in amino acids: CASSSGTGRYNEQFF. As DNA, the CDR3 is TGTGCCAGCAGCTCCGGGACAGGCCGTTACAATGAGCAGTTCTTC. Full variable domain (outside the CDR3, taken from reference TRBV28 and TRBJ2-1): DVKVTQSSRYLVKRTGEKVFLECVQDMDHENMFWYRQDPGLGLRLIYFSYDVKMKEKGDIPEGYSVSREKKERFSLILESASTNQTSMYLCASSSGTGRYNEQFFGPGTRLTVL.